Sequencing of this T cell receptor (beta chain) was carried out in a study of shared clonotypes between healthy human individuals. Overall study results and limits: Naive subsets generally had larger estimated richness than memory subsets.

About this clone: Its antigen is currently unknown. The sample contains more than one DNA sequence encoding this CDR3.

This was a deep-level run. Profiling relied on immunoSEQ multiplex PCR, and the TCRdb table lists in-frame clones only, not all of them. This table has approximately 1,000,000 clones, roughly 80% appearing once. This CDR3 comprises 16 residues. Losses at the gene ends were 4 bases for V and 0 bases for J; bases not matched to a gene: 4. Looked up from germline, CDR1 is MDHEN and CDR2 is SYDVKM. The TCR was taken from a man aged 18 to 29 in good health. Some clones in this sample may be carry-over from other donors' samples. Input material: memory CD4+ T cells from PBMCs. Subset meaning: CD45RA-negative fraction. The V call is TRBV28, the J call TRBJ1-5; 9 bases are a match to TRBD1. The CDR3 DNA reads as TGTGCCAGCAGTTACATGGGACAGGGTAGCAATCAGCCCCAGCATTTT. Amino acid sequence: CASSYMGQGSNQPQHF.